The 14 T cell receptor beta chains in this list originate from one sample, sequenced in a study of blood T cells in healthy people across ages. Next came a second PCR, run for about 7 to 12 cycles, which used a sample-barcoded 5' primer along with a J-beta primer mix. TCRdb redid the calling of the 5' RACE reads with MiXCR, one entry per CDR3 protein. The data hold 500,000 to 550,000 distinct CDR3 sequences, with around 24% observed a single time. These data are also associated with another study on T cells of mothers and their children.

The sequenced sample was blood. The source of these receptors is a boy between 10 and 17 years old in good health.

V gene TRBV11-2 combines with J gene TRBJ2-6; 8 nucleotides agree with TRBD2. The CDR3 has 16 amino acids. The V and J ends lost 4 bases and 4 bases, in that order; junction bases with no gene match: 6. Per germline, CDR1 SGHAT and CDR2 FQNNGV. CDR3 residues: CASSSYGGAGANVLTF. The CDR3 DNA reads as TGTGCCAGCAGCTCCTACGGGGGGGCCGGGGCCAACGTCCTGACTTTC.

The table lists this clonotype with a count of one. The CDR3: CASSVGGTDSYEQYF. CDR3 nucleotides: TGTGCCAGCAGCGTAGGAGGGACAGATTCCTACGAGCAGTACTTC. V is TRBV9 and J is TRBJ2-7; 7 bases agree with TRBD1. Per the germline V gene, CDR1 is SGDLS and CDR2 is YYNGEE. CDR3 size: 15 residues. With V trimmed by 0 bases and J by 1 base, 4 bases remained unmatched.

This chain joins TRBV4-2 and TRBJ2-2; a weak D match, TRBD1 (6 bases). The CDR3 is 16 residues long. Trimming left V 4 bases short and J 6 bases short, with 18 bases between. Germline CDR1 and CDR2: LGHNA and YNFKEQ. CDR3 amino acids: CASSPRDKRFAGELFF. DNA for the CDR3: TGTGCCAGCAGCCCCCGGGACAAGCGGTTTGCCGGGGAGCTGTTTTTT.

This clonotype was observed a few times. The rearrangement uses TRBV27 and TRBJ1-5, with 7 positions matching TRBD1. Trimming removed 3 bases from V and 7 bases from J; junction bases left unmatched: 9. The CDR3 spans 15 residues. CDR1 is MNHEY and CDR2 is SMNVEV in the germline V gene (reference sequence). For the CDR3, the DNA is TGTGCCAGCAGTTTCAGACAGGGAACGAGACAGCCCCAGCATTTT. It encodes CASSFRQGTRQPQHF.

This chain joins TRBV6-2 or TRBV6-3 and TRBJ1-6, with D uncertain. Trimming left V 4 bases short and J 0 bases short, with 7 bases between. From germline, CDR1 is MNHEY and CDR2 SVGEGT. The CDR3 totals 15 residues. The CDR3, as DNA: TGTGCCAGCAGTTCGACAATCTCCTATAATTCACCCCTCCACTTT. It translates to CASSSTISYNSPLHF.

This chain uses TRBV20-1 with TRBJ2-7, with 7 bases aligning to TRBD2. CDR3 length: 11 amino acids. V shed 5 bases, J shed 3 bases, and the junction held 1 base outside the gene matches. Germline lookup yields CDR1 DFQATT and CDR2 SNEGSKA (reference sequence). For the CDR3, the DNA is TGCAGTGCTTGGGGGGGCTACGAGCAGTACTTC. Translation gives CSAWGGYEQYF.

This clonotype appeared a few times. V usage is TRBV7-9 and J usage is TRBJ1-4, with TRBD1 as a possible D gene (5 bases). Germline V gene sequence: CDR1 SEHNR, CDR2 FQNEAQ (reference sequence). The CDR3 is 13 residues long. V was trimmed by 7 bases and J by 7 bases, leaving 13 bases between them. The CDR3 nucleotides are TGTGCCAGCACTGGCAGGGAGAGTGAAAAACTGTTTTTT. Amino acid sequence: CASTGRESEKLFF.

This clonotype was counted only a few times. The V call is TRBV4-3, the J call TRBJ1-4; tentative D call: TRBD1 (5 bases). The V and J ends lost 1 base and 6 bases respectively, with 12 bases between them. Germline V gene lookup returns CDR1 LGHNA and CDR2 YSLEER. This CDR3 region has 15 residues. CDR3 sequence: CASSQVGVGDEKLFF. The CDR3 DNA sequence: TGCGCCAGCAGCCAAGTAGGGGTAGGGGATGAAAAACTGTTTTTT.

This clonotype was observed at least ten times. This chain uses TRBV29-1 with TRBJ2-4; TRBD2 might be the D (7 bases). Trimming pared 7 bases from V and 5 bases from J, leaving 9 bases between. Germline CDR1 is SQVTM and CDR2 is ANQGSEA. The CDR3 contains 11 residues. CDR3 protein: CSGGGQNIQYF. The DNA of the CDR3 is TGCAGCGGGGGGGGGCAAAACATTCAGTACTTC.

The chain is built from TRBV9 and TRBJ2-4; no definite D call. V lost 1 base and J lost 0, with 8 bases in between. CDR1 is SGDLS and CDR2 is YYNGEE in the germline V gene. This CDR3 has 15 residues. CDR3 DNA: TGTGCCAGCAGCGTATCACCACTAGCCAAAAACATTCAGTACTTC. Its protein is CASSVSPLAKNIQYF.

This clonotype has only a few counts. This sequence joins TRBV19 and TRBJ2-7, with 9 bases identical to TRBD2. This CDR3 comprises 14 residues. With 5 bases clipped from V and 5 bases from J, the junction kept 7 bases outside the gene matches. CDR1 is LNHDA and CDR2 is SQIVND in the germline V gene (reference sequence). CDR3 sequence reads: CASSLAGLRDEQYF. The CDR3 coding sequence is TGTGCCAGTAGTCTAGCGGGACTAAGAGACGAGCAGTACTTC.

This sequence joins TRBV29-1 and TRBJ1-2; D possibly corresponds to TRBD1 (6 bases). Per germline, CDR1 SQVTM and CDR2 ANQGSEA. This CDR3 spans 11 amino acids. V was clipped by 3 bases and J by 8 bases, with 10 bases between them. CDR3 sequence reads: CSVDYGQGYTF. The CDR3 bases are TGCAGCGTTGACTATGGACAGGGCTACACCTTC.

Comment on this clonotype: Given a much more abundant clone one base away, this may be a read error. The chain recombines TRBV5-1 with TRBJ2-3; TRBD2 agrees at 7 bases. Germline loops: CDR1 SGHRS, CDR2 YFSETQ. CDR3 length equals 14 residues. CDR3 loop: CAGSLGTTTDTQYF. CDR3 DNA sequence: TGCGCCGGCAGCTTGGGGACTACCACAGATACGCAGTATTTT.

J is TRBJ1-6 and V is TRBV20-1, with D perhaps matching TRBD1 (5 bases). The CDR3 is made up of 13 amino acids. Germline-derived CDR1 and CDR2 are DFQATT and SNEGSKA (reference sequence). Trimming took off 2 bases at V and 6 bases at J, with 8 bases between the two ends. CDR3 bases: TGCAGTGCTAGATCCAGGGTTAATTCACCCCTCCACTTT. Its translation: CSARSRVNSPLHF.